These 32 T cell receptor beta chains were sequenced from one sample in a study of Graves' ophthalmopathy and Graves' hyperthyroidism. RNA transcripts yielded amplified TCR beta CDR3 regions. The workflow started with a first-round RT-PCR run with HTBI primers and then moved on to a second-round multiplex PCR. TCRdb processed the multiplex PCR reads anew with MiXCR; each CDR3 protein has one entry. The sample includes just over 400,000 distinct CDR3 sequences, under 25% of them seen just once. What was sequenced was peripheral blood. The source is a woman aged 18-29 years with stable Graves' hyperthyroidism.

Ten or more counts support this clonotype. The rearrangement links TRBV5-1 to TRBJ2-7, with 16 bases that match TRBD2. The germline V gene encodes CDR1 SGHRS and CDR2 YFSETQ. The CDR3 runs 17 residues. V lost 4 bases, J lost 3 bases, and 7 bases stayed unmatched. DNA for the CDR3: TGCGCCAGCAGCGTGGGACTAGCGGGAGGGGAAGGCTACGAGCAGTACTTC. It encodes CASSVGLAGGEGYEQYF.

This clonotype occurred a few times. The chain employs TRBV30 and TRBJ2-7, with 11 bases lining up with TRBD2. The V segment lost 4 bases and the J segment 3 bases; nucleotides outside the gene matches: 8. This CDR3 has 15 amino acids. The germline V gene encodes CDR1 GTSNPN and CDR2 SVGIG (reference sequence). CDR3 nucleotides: TGTGCCTGGACAACTCCCGGGACTAGCGGCTACGAGCAGTACTTC. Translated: CAWTTPGTSGYEQYF.

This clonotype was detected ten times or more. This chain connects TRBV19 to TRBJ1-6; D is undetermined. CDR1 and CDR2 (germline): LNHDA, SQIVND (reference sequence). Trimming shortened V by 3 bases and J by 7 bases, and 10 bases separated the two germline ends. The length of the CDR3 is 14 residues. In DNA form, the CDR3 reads TGTGCCAGTAGTATCAAGTTCGGCAATTCACCCCTCCACTTT. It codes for CASSIKFGNSPLHF.

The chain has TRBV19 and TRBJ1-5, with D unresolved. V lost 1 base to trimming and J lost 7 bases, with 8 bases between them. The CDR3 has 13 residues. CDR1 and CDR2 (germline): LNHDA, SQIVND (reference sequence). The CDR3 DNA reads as TGTGCCAGTAGTATAGGAAAGACGCAGCCCCAGCATTTT. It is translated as CASSIGKTQPQHF.

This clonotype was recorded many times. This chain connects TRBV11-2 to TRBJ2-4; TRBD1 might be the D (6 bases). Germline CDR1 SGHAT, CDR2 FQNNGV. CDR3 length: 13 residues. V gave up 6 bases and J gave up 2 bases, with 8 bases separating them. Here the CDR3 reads CASRQGSKNIQYF. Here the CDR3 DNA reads TGTGCCAGCAGGCAGGGGTCCAAAAACATTCAGTACTTC.

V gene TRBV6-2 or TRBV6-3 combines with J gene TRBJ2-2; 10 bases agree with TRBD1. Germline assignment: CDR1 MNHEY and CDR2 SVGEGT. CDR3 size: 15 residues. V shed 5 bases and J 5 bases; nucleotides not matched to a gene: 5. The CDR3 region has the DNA TGTGCCAGCAGTGACAGGGGGCGTGGAACCGGGGAGCTGTTTTTT. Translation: CASSDRGRGTGELFF.

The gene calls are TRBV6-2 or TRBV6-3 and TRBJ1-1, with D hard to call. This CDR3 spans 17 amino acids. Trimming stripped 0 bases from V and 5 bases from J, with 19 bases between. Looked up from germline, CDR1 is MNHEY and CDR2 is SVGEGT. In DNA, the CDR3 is TGTGCCAGCAGTTACTCGGACGTCGGGTCCGGGAGGACTGAAGCTTTCTTT. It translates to CASSYSDVGSGRTEAFF.

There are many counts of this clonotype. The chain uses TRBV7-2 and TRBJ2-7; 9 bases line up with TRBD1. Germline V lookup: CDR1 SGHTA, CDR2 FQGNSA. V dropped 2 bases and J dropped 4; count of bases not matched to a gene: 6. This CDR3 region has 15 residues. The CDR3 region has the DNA TGTGCCAGCAGCTTATGGGGAGGACAGGGGTACGAGCAGTACTTC. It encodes CASSLWGGQGYEQYF.

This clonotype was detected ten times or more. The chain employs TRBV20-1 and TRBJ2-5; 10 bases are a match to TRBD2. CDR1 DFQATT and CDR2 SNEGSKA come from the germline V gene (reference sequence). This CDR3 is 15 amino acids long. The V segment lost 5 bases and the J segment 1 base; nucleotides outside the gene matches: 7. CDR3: CSAATSGLLQETQYF. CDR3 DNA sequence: TGCAGTGCTGCGACTAGCGGGTTACTCCAAGAGACCCAGTACTTC.

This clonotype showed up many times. CDR3 nucleotide sequence: TGTGCCACCAGTGATTTGGCAGGTCCGAGCAATCAGCCCCAGCATTTT. As protein: CATSDLAGPSNQPQHF. The V and J genes are TRBV24-1 and TRBJ1-5; D uncertain. This CDR3 region has 16 residues. Germline CDR1 reads KGHDR; CDR2 reads SFDVKD. V was clipped by 0 bases and J by 1 base, with 9 bases between them.

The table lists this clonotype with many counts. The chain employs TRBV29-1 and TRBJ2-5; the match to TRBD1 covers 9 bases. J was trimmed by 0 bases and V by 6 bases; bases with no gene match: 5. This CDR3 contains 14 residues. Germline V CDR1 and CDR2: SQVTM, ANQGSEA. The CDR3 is CSVRDRVYQETQYF. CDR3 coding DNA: TGCAGCGTCCGGGACAGGGTCTACCAAGAGACCCAGTACTTC.

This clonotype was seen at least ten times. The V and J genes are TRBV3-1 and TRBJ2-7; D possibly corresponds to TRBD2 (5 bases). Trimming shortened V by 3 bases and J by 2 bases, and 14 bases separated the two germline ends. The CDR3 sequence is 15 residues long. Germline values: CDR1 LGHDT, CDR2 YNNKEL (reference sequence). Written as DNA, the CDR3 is TGTGCCAGCAGCCAGGGATCTAGCCTTACCTACGAGCAGTACTTC. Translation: CASSQGSSLTYEQYF.

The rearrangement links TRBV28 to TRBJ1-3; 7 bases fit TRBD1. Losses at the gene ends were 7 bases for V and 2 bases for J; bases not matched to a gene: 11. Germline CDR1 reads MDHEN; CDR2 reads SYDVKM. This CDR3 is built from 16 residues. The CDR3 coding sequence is TGTGCCAGCACCCTCGACAGGGTGATGGCTGGAAACACCATATATTTT. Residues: CASTLDRVMAGNTIYF.

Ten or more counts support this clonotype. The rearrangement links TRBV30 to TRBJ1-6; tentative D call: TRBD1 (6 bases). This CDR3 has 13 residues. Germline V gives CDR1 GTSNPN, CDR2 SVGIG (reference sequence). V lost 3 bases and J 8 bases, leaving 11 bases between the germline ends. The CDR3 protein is CAWSRGTDSPLHF. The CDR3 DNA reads TGTGCCTGGAGCAGGGGCACGGATTCACCCCTCCACTTT.

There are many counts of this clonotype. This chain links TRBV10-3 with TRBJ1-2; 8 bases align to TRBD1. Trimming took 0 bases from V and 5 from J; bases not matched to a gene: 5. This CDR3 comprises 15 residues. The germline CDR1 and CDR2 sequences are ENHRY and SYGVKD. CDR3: CAISESRGQGYGYTF. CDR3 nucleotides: TGTGCCATCAGTGAGTCGAGAGGACAGGGATATGGCTACACCTTC.

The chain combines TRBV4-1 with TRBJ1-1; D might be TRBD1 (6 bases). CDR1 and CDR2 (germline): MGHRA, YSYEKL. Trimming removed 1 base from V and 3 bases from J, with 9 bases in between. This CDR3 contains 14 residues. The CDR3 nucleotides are TGCGCCAGCAGCCAAGTAGAGGGGGACACTGAAGCTTTCTTT. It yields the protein CASSQVEGDTEAFF.

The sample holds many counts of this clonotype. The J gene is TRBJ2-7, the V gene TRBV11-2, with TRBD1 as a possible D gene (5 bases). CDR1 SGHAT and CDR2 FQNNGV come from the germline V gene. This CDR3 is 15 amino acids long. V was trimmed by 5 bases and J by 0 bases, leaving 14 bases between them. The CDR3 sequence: CASSLTLDISYEQYF. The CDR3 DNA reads TGTGCCAGCAGCCTAACCCTGGACATCTCCTACGAGCAGTACTTC.

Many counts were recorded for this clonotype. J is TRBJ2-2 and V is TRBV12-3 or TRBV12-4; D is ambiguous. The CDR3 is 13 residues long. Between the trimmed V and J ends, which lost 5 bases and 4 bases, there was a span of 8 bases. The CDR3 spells CASSPPATGELFF. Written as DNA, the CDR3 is TGTGCCAGCAGTCCCCCGGCCACCGGGGAGCTGTTTTTT.

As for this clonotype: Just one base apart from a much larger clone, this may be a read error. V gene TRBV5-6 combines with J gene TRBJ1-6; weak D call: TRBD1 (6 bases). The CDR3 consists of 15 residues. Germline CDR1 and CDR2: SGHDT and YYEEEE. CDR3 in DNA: TGTGCCAGCAGCTTGCAGCAGGGGCCTAATTCAACCCTCCACTTT. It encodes CASSLQQGPNSTLHF.

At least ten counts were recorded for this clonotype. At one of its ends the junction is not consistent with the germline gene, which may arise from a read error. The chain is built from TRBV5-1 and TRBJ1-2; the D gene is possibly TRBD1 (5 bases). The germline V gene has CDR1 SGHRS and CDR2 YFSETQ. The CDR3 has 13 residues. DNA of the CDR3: TGCGCCAGCAGTTTGGCCGGGGGCTATGGCTACACCTTC. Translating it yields CASSLAGGYGYTF.

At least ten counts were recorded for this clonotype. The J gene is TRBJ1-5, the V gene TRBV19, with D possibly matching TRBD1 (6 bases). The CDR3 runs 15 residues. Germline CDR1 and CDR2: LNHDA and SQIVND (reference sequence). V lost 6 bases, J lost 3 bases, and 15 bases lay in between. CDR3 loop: CASSLAGQLNQPQHF. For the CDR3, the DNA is TGTGCCAGTAGCCTCGCAGGACAGCTCAATCAGCCCCAGCATTTT.

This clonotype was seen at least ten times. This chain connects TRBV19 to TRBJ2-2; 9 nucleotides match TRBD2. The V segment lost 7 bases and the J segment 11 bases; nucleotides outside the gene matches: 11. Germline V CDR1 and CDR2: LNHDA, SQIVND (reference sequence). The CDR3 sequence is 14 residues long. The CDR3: CASKQVLAGSELFF. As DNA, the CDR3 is TGTGCCAGTAAACAGGTTCTAGCGGGAAGCGAGCTGTTTTTT.

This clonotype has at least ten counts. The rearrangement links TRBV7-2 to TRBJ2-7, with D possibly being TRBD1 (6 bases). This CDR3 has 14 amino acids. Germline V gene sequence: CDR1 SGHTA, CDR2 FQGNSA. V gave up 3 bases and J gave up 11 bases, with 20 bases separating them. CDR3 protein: CASSFSGGDSQKYF. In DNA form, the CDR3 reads TGTGCCAGCAGCTTTAGTGGGGGCGACAGTCAGAAGTACTTC. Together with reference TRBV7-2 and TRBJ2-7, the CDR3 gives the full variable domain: GAGVSQSPSNKVTEKGKDVELRCDPISGHTALYWYRQSLGQGLEFLIYFQGNSAPDKSGLPSDRFSAERTGGSVSTLTIQRTQQEDSAVYLCASSFSGGDSQKYFGPGTRLTVT.

CDR3 protein: CASSRAEANTGELFF. The CDR3 bases are TGTGCCAGCAGTCGGGCGGAAGCGAACACCGGGGAGCTGTTTTTT. This chain joins TRBV6-1 and TRBJ2-2, with D unresolved. V was pared by 5 bases and J by 0 bases, with 10 bases between. Germline CDR1 and CDR2: MNHNS and SASEGT. The CDR3 has 15 residues.

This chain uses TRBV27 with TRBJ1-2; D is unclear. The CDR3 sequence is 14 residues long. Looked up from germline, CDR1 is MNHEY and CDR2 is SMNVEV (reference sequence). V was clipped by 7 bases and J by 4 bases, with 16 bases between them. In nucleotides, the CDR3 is TGTGCCAGCAAATCTTATGGTGAAAGCTATGGCTACACCTTC. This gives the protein CASKSYGESYGYTF.

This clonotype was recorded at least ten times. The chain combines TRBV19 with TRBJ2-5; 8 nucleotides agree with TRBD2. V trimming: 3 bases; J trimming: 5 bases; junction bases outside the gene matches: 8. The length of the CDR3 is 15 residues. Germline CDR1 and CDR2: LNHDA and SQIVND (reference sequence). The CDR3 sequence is CASSIGREGPETQYF. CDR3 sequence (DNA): TGTGCCAGTAGTATCGGGAGGGAGGGCCCGGAGACCCAGTACTTC. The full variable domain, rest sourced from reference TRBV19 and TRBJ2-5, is DGGITQSPKYLFRKEGQNVTLSCEQNLNHDAMYWYRQDPGQGLRLIYYSQIVNDFQKGDIAEGYSVSREKKESFPLTVTSAQKNPTAFYLCASSIGREGPETQYFGPGTRLLVL.

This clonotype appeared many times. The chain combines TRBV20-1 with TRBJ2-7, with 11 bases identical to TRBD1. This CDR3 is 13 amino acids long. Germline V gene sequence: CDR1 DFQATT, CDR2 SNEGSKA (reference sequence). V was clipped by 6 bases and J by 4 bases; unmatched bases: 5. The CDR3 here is CSARTGGLYEQYF. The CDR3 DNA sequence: TGCAGTGCCAGGACAGGGGGCTTATACGAGCAGTACTTC.

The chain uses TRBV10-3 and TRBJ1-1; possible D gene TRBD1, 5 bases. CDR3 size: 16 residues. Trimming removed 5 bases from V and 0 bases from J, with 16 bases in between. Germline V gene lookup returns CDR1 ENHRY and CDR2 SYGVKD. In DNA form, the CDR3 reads TGTGCCATCAGTCGAAACCAGGGAGCGATGAACACTGAAGCTTTCTTT. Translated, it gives CAISRNQGAMNTEAFF.

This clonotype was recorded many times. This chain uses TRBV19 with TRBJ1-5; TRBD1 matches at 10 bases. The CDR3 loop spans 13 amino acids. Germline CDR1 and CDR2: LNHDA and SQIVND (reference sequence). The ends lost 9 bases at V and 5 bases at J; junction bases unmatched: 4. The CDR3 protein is CASSGTGDQPQHF. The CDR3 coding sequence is TGTGCCAGCAGCGGGACAGGGGATCAGCCCCAGCATTTT.

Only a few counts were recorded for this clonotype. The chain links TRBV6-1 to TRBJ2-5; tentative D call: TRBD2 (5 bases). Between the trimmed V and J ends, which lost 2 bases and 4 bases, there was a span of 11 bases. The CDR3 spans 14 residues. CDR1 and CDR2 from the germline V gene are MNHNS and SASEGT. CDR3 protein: CASSEKAEVETQYF. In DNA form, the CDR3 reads TGTGCCAGCAGTGAAAAAGCGGAAGTAGAGACCCAGTACTTC.

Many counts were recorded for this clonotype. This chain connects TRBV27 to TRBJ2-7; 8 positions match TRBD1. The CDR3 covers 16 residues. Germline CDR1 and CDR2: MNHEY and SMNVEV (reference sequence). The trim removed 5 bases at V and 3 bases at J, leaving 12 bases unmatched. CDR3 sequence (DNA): TGTGCCAGCAGTGGATACAGACAGGGGAACCTCTACGAGCAGTACTTC. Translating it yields CASSGYRQGNLYEQYF.

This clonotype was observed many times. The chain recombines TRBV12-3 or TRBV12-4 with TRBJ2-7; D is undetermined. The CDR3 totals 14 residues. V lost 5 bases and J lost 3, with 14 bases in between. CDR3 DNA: TGTGCCAGCAGTATCAACGGGCCTAGCTACGAGCAGTACTTC. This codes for CASSINGPSYEQYF.